A selection of T cell receptor beta chains follows, all from one sample in a study of blood T cell repertoires in COVID-19. Sequencing was performed with immunoSEQ multiplex PCR; in TCRdb, only in-frame clones are kept and a portion is missing. The sample has 220,000 or so clones, 82% seen once; the top ten hold 3% to 4%. Sample: PBMCs or T cells enriched from blood (not recorded which). The receptors derive from a woman aged 55-69 years who had recovered from COVID-19. CDR3s include the opening cysteine and the closing phenylalanine or tryptophan. The D gene is left open where the match is weak. Not all rows give a size; the values are once, few, many and, for expanded clones, a class.

clone_size	v_call	d_call	j_call	cdr3_nt	cdr3_aa
NA	TRBV7-3	TRBD2	TRBJ2-1	TGTGCCAGCAGACTAGCGGGTGGTACCTACAATGAGCAGTTCTTC	CASRLAGGTYNEQFF
NA	TRBV7-9	NA	TRBJ1-1	TGTGCCAGCAGCCTGGACTTGGTGGGCACTGAAGCTTTCTTT	CASSLDLVGTEAFF
NA	TRBV12-3/TRBV12-4	TRBD2	TRBJ2-7	TGTGCCAGCAGTTTTGCGGGAGCGGGGGAGCAGTACTTC	CASSFAGAGEQYF
few	TRBV3-1/TRBV3-2	NA	TRBJ2-7	TGTGCCAGCAGCCAGCGTGGGACTCCACCCTACGAGCAGTACTTC	CASSQRGTPPYEQYF
NA	TRBV7-2	TRBD2	TRBJ2-1	TGTGCCAGCAGCTTATTTGGGACTACTAACAATGAGCAGTTCTTC	CASSLFGTTNNEQFF
NA	TRBV4-2	NA	TRBJ1-1	TGTGCCACTCAGCCAGGGGCCGGGAACACTGAAGCTTTCTTT	CATQPGAGNTEAFF
NA	TRBV6-2/TRBV6-3	TRBD1	TRBJ2-5	TGTGCCAGCAGTTCCCAAAGGGACAGGGACCAAGAGACCCAGTACTTC	CASSSQRDRDQETQYF
NA	TRBV30	NA	TRBJ2-3	TGTGCCTGGAGTGTAGGGGGGGCCGGCACAGATACGCAGTATTTT	CAWSVGGAGTDTQYF
NA	TRBV19	NA	TRBJ1-5	TGTGCCAGTAGCCCGGGACAAGTCAATCAGCCCCAGCATTTT	CASSPGQVNQPQHF
NA	TRBV14	NA	TRBJ2-7	TGTGCCAGCAGCCAGGCCTCCTTGAGGGAGGCCCGGCACTTC	CASSQASLREARHF
NA	TRBV4-1	TRBD1	TRBJ2-2	TGCGCCAGCAGCCAGAGGGACAGGCCCGCTTTGAACACCGGGGAGCTGTTTTTT	CASSQRDRPALNTGELFF
NA	TRBV5-1	NA	TRBJ1-2	TGCGCCAGCAGCCGCGACAGATTAAACTATGGCTACACCTTC	CASSRDRLNYGYTF
NA	TRBV7-6	TRBD1	TRBJ1-1	TGTGCCAGCAGCTTAGCCGGTCAATGGACAGGCGGCACTGAAGCTTTCTTT	CASSLAGQWTGGTEAFF
NA	TRBV7-2	TRBD2	TRBJ2-1	TGTGCCAGCAGCTTAGCCACGACTAGCGGGGTAAATGAGCAGTTCTTC	CASSLATTSGVNEQFF
NA	TRBV2	NA	TRBJ1-1	TGTGCCAGCGGGCAGGGCAGGGCAAACACTGAAGCTTTCTTT	CASGQGRANTEAFF
NA	TRBV5-1	TRBD2	TRBJ2-2	TGCGCCAGCAGCTTGGCGGTGAGGGGCGGGGGGAGCGCCGGGGAGCTGTTTTTT	CASSLAVRGGGSAGELFF
NA	TRBV11-2	TRBD1	TRBJ2-1	TGTGCCAGCAGCGCGACAGGGTTGGGTAATGAGCAGTTCTTC	CASSATGLGNEQFF
NA	TRBV15	TRBD2	TRBJ2-1	TGTGCCACCAGCAGAGCCCTAGCGGGTGGGAGCAATGAGCAGTTCTTC	CATSRALAGGSNEQFF
NA	TRBV7-2	NA	TRBJ1-4	TGTGCCAGCAGCTTAGAAGTAGGAGGAACTAATGAAAAACTGTTTTTT	CASSLEVGGTNEKLFF
once	TRBV19	TRBD2	TRBJ2-2	TGTGCCAGTAGTCGGGGGGGCGGCACCGGGGAGCTGTTTTTT	CASSRGGGTGELFF
NA	TRBV11-3	NA	TRBJ2-2	TGTGCCAGCAGCTTAGACCCGGGACAAACCGGGGAGCTGTTTTTT	CASSLDPGQTGELFF
NA	TRBV9	TRBD2	TRBJ2-2	TGTGCCAGCAGCGTAGAATCTAGCGGGATGTCCGGGGAGCTGTTTTTT	CASSVESSGMSGELFF
NA	TRBV7-2	TRBD1	TRBJ1-4	TGTGCCAGCAGCCCGATGGGGGGACAGGGGGCGCGACGGGAAAAACTGTTTTTT	CASSPMGGQGARREKLFF
once	TRBV6-2/TRBV6-3	NA	TRBJ1-3	TGTGCCAGCAGTTACTCGGAGGAAACCTCTGGAAACACCATATATTTT	CASSYSEETSGNTIYF
NA	TRBV10-3	NA	TRBJ2-1	TGTGCCATCAGTAGAACAGGGAGCTCCTACAATGAGCAGTTCTTC	CAISRTGSSYNEQFF
NA	TRBV18	TRBD1	TRBJ2-1	TGTGCCAGCTCATCAGAGACAGGGGGCCTAGGAAATGAGCAGTTCTTC	CASSSETGGLGNEQFF
NA	TRBV3-1/TRBV3-2	NA	TRBJ1-1	TGTGCCAGCAGCCATCAATGGAACACTGAAGCTTTCTTT	CASSHQWNTEAFF
NA	TRBV5-8	TRBD1	TRBJ1-1	TGTGCCAGCAGCCACCTGGGACAGCTTGAAGCTTTCTTT	CASSHLGQLEAFF
NA	TRBV7-2	NA	TRBJ2-5	TGTGCCAGCAGCTTAGTGAGCGGCCAAGAGACCCAGTACTTC	CASSLVSGQETQYF
NA	TRBV6-5	TRBD2	TRBJ2-5	TGTGCCAGCAGCCAATGGGTAGCGGGGAAAGAGACCCAGTACTTC	CASSQWVAGKETQYF
few	TRBV6-2/TRBV6-3	TRBD1	TRBJ1-3	TGTGCCAGCAGCCTCGTACCGGGACAGGGGGAAGAACTCTCTGGAAACACCATATATTTT	CASSLVPGQGEELSGNTIYF
NA	TRBV30	NA	TRBJ1-4	TGTGCCTGGAGTCTTTCCCTTAATGAAAAACTGTTTTTT	CAWSLSLNEKLFF
NA	TRBV27	TRBD1	TRBJ1-4	TGTGCCAGCAGGCAAACAGGGGTCCGTGAAAAACTGTTTTTT	CASRQTGVREKLFF
NA	TRBV11-2	NA	TRBJ1-6	TGTGCCAGCAGCCAATGGGCGGGATCACCCCTCCACTTT	CASSQWAGSPLHF
NA	TRBV7-2	TRBD2	TRBJ2-1	TGTGCCAGCAGCTCTTACGCGGGAGGGCCGAATGAGCAGTTCTTC	CASSSYAGGPNEQFF
few	TRBV19	NA	TRBJ1-1	TGTGCCAGTAGTATCTCGCCAGGGGCTGTCGGGAACACTGAAGCTTTCTTT	CASSISPGAVGNTEAFF
NA	TRBV18	TRBD1	TRBJ2-2	TGTGCCAGCTCTCCCGGGACAGACAGTGGCGGGGAGCTGTTTTTT	CASSPGTDSGGELFF
NA	TRBV10-1	NA	TRBJ2-1	TGCGCCAGCAGTGAGTCCCAATACAATGAGCAGTTCTTC	CASSESQYNEQFF
NA	TRBV4-3	NA	TRBJ1-1	TGCGCCAGCAGCCAAAATGGGGCAGATTCTGAAGCTTTCTTT	CASSQNGADSEAFF
NA	TRBV2	NA	TRBJ1-1	TGTGCCAGCAGTGTTGCGGGGGCAGGAACTGAAGCTTTCTTT	CASSVAGAGTEAFF
NA	TRBV7-8	TRBD1	TRBJ2-2	TGTGCCAGCAGCTGGGGGACAGGGGGCGACACCGGGGAGCTGTTTTTT	CASSWGTGGDTGELFF
NA	TRBV3-1/TRBV3-2	TRBD1	TRBJ1-1	TGTGCCAGCAGCCAAGGATTACCGGGACAGGGGTCTAACACTGAAGCTTTCTTT	CASSQGLPGQGSNTEAFF